Listed here are 26 T cell receptor beta chains from one sample, sequenced in a study of T cell responses to AZD1222 COVID-19 vaccine. Sequencing used immunoSEQ multiplex PCR; TCRdb keeps in-frame clones, though not all of them. The sample has some 130,000 clones; approximately 85% are singletons. This specimen consisted of peripheral blood, obtained on day 0 of AZD1222 vaccination. All receptors derive from an adult in good health.

V and J are TRBV2 and TRBJ1-2; TRBD1 agrees at 8 bases. V lost 4 bases, J lost 4 bases, and 5 bases stayed unmatched. Per the germline V gene, CDR1 is SNHLY and CDR2 is FYNNEI. The length of the CDR3 is 14 residues. The CDR3 here is CASSGQGIPYGYTF. Here the CDR3 DNA reads TGTGCCAGCAGTGGACAGGGGATACCCTATGGCTACACCTTC. Together with reference TRBV2 and TRBJ1-2, the CDR3 gives the full variable domain: EPEVTQTPSHQVTQMGQEVILRCVPISNHLYFYWYRQILGQKVEFLVSFYNNEISEKSEIFDDQFSVERPDGSNFTLKIRSTKLEDSAMYFCASSGQGIPYGYTFGSGTRLTVV.

In regard to this clone: At one end, the junction sequence differs from germline, possibly due to a read error. This rearrangement joins TRBV15 to TRBJ2-5; weak D call: TRBD2 (7 bases). Germline CDR1 reads LNHNV; CDR2 reads YYDKDF (reference sequence). The CDR3 contains 15 residues. The CDR3 spells CATSDGGRESAGGHF. The CDR3 DNA reads TGTGCCACCAGCGACGGGGGTCGGGAGAGTGCCGGGGGGCACTTC.

J is TRBJ1-6 and V is TRBV29-1; 8 bases match TRBD1. This CDR3 is built from 13 residues. J was trimmed by 13 bases and V by 7 bases; bases with no gene match: 12. Germline assignment: CDR1 SQVTM and CDR2 ANQGSEA. The CDR3: CSAGEPTGGPLHF. The DNA of the CDR3 is TGCAGCGCTGGAGAACCTACAGGGGGGCCCCTCCACTTT.

The chain links TRBV4-2 to TRBJ1-4, with 7 bases aligning to TRBD1. Germline CDR1 LGHNA, CDR2 YNFKEQ. V was pared by 0 bases and J by 10 bases, with 11 bases of the junction left unmatched. This CDR3 region has 16 residues. The CDR3 DNA reads as TGTGCCAGCAGCCAAGACCAGGGGGGCCCTTCTCGAAAACTGTTTTTT. Translated: CASSQDQGGPSRKLFF.

In this sample, this clone turned up once. This sequence joins TRBV6-6 and TRBJ2-7; 10 positions agree with TRBD2. The CDR3 loop spans 15 amino acids. In germline, CDR1 is MNHNY, CDR2 SVGAGI (reference sequence). The junction had 5 bases not matched to a gene; V was cut back by 2 bases and J by 4 bases. CDR3 nucleotides: TGTGCCAGCAGTTACCCCCCTAGCGGGAGTTACGAGCAGTACTTC. Protein product: CASSYPPSGSYEQYF.

CDR3: CASSHQLYGYTF. The CDR3 bases are TGTGCCAGCAGTCATCAGCTTTATGGCTACACCTTC. This chain joins TRBV6-5 and TRBJ1-2; D ambiguous. V lost 5 bases to trimming and J lost 5 bases, with 9 bases between them. Germline V lookup: CDR1 MNHEY, CDR2 SVGAGI. This CDR3 region has 12 residues.

The genes are TRBV14 and TRBJ1-1; TRBD1 matches at 7 bases. CDR3 length: 16 residues. Germline trimming cut 4 bases from V and 1 base from J; bases unmatched to any gene: 9. The V gene's germline CDR1 is SGHDN and CDR2 FVKESK. The CDR3 loop is CASSLWTGHSNTEAFF. The CDR3, as DNA: TGTGCCAGCAGCCTTTGGACAGGACACTCGAACACTGAAGCTTTCTTT.

The V gene is TRBV6-5, the J gene TRBJ1-2; D unclear. Germline V gene lookup returns CDR1 MNHEY and CDR2 SVGAGI. The CDR3 loop spans 13 amino acids. With 1 base removed from V and 2 bases from J, the gap between germline ends came to 5 bases. CDR3 in DNA: TGTGCCAGCAGTTACTTACAGAACTATGGCTACACCTTC. Residues: CASSYLQNYGYTF.

J is TRBJ1-5 and V is TRBV28; 7 bases agree with TRBD1. The CDR3 is 14 residues long. J gave up 5 bases and V 5 bases, and 6 bases lay outside the gene matches. Germline V gene data show CDR1 as MDHEN and CDR2 as SYDVKM. The CDR3 protein is CASSGAQGYQPQHF. CDR3 DNA sequence: TGTGCCAGCAGTGGGGCACAGGGGTATCAGCCCCAGCATTTT.

As DNA, the CDR3 is TGCGCCAGCAGCCAAGAGCAAGCGGGAGTACCAGATACGCAGTATTTT. As protein: CASSQEQAGVPDTQYF. The V gene is TRBV4-3, the J gene TRBJ2-3, with 8 bases lining up with TRBD2. CDR3 size: 16 residues. After removal of 0 bases from V and 4 bases from J, the junction contained 6 bases not matched to a gene. Germline V gene lookup returns CDR1 LGHNA and CDR2 YSLEER.

The chain carries TRBV27 and TRBJ1-1; the D is unclear. With 4 bases removed from V and 1 base from J, the gap between germline ends came to 16 bases. This CDR3 has 16 residues. CDR1 and CDR2 from the germline V gene are MNHEY and SMNVEV (reference sequence). CDR3 in amino acids: CASSWNRRGGNTEAFF. The CDR3 DNA reads TGTGCCAGCAGTTGGAATCGACGGGGAGGGAACACTGAAGCTTTCTTT.

This chain links TRBV5-1 with TRBJ2-5; D not resolved. The germline gives CDR1 SGHRS, CDR2 YFSETQ. The CDR3 sequence is 14 residues long. Between the trimmed V and J ends, which lost 2 bases and 4 bases, there was a span of 12 bases. CDR3 in DNA: TGCGCCAGCAGCTTAGGACCCGTCCGAGAGACCCAGTACTTC. It encodes CASSLGPVRETQYF.

The V gene is TRBV5-4, the J gene TRBJ2-7; 8 bases agree with TRBD1. Germline-derived CDR1 and CDR2 are SGHNT and YYREEE (reference sequence). J lost 1 base, V lost 0 bases, and 3 bases had no gene match. The CDR3 has 15 residues. The CDR3 here is CASSLGTGISYEQYF. CDR3 coding DNA: TGTGCCAGCAGCTTGGGGACAGGGATATCCTACGAGCAGTACTTC.

The V call is TRBV29-1, the J call TRBJ1-2; no definite D call. V lost 4 bases to trimming and J lost 8 bases, with 2 bases between them. From germline, CDR1 is SQVTM and CDR2 ANQGSEA. This CDR3 has 8 amino acids. DNA of the CDR3: TGCAGCGTTGTGGGCTACACCTTC. Its translation: CSVVGYTF.

This sequence joins TRBV7-2 and TRBJ1-2, with D possibly matching TRBD1 (5 bases). The CDR3 has 14 amino acids. V was trimmed by 5 bases and J by 3 bases, leaving 13 bases between them. From germline, CDR1 is SGHTA and CDR2 FQGNSA. The CDR3 DNA follows: TGTGCCAGCAGCCCCGGCGGGGGTTACTATGGCTACACCTTC. It encodes CASSPGGGYYGYTF.

This clone was picked up a small number of times. V and J are TRBV19 and TRBJ2-5, with 7 bases fitting TRBD2. The germline gives CDR1 LNHDA, CDR2 SQIVND (reference sequence). The length of the CDR3 is 15 residues. After removal of 3 bases from V and 7 bases from J, the junction contained 11 bases not matched to a gene. CDR3 nucleotide sequence: TGTGCCAGTAGTATGGAAGTGAGCGGGGCGGGGACCCAGTACTTC. Translation gives CASSMEVSGAGTQYF. Using reference TRBV19 and TRBJ2-5 for the parts outside the CDR3, the full variable domain is DGGITQSPKYLFRKEGQNVTLSCEQNLNHDAMYWYRQDPGQGLRLIYYSQIVNDFQKGDIAEGYSVSREKKESFPLTVTSAQKNPTAFYLCASSMEVSGAGTQYFGPGTRLLVL.

This clone turned up a few times. The gene calls are TRBV10-3 and TRBJ2-1; 8 positions match TRBD1. The CDR3 has 12 residues. J was trimmed by 8 bases and V by 6 bases; bases with no gene match: 3. Germline V lookup: CDR1 ENHRY, CDR2 SYGVKD. In DNA, the CDR3 is TGTGCCATCAGGTCGGACAGGGATGAGCAGTTCTTC. This gives the protein CAIRSDRDEQFF.

This chain uses TRBV30 with TRBJ1-4, with a weak D call TRBD1 (5 bases). Germline-derived CDR1 and CDR2 are GTSNPN and SVGIG (reference sequence). Trimming pared 2 bases from V and 7 bases from J, leaving 14 bases between. The CDR3 contains 14 residues. The CDR3 reads CAWSPGRDGEKLFF. The CDR3 coding sequence is TGTGCCTGGAGTCCCGGCAGGGATGGTGAAAAACTGTTTTTT.

The V call is TRBV21-1, the J call TRBJ2-7; the listed D gene, TRBD1, was not tested against the DNA. TRBV21-1 is given as a pseudogene. This CDR3 is 15 amino acids long. The CDR3 loop is CASSLDSKSGYEQYF. The CDR3 bases are TGTGCCAGCAGTTTGGACAGTAAATCGGGGTACGAGCAGTACTTC.

The chain is built from TRBV18 and TRBJ1-1; D is unresolved. The CDR3 covers 17 residues. Trimming left V 3 bases short and J 0 bases short, with 17 bases between. Germline values: CDR1 KGHSH, CDR2 LQKENI. The CDR3 reads CASSPSVIEVMNTEAFF. CDR3 in DNA: TGTGCCAGCTCACCCTCTGTTATAGAGGTCATGAACACTGAAGCTTTCTTT.

This sequence joins TRBV7-2 and TRBJ2-7, with TRBD1 identical over 8 bases. There are 16 residues in the CDR3. The V gene end was trimmed by 3 bases and the J gene end by 5 bases; junction bases not matched to a gene: 12. The germline CDR1 and CDR2 sequences are SGHTA and FQGNSA. CDR3 nucleotides: TGTGCCAGCAGCTTCACGTTTTCAGGGGGCTTCGACGAGCAGTACTTC. This encodes CASSFTFSGGFDEQYF.

Only one count was recorded for this clone. J is TRBJ1-1 and V is TRBV11-3, with no clear D. The germline CDR1 and CDR2 sequences are SGHNT and YENEEA. The CDR3 contains 14 residues. With 3 bases removed from V and 1 base from J, the gap between germline ends came to 9 bases. The CDR3 region has the DNA TGTGCCAGCAGCTTGAGGGAGGGGAACACTGAAGCTTTCTTT. Translated: CASSLREGNTEAFF.

V gene TRBV19 combines with J gene TRBJ2-7, with D perhaps given as TRBD1 or TRBD2 (6 bases each). Trimming took 10 bases from V and 2 from J, leaving 15 bases between them. Germline V gives CDR1 LNHDA, CDR2 SQIVND (reference sequence). The length of the CDR3 is 13 residues. The CDR3 bases are TGTGCCACCGGGACGGGGGCTCCCTACGAGCAGTACTTC. It yields the protein CATGTGAPYEQYF.

Comment on this clone: One end of the junction fails to match germline, which may point to a read error. V is TRBV7-9 and J is TRBJ2-7, with D perhaps assigned TRBD1 or TRBD2 (6 bases each). The CDR3 extends over 13 amino acids. The V gene's germline CDR1 is SEHNR and CDR2 FQNEAQ (reference sequence). The CDR3 is CASSLGGPGGIAF. The CDR3 DNA sequence: TGTGCCAGCAGCTTAGGGGGGCCAGGAGGGATCGCCTTC.

The genes are TRBV5-6 and TRBJ1-1; tentatively, D is TRBD1 (5 bases). The CDR3 contains 15 residues. Germline values: CDR1 SGHDT, CDR2 YYEEEE. V dropped 7 bases and J dropped 1 base, with 17 bases sitting between them. The CDR3 region is CASPLAGGKNTEAFF. Written as DNA, the CDR3 is TGTGCCAGCCCCTTGGCGGGGGGTAAGAACACTGAAGCTTTCTTT.

The genes are TRBV10-3 and TRBJ1-1; D remains ambiguous. Germline CDR1 and CDR2: ENHRY and SYGVKD. V lost 8 bases, J lost 6 bases, and 22 bases lay in between. The CDR3 is 15 residues long. CDR3 sequence reads: CAIGLGLARSAEAFF. Here the CDR3 DNA reads TGTGCCATCGGATTAGGCTTGGCCCGGAGCGCTGAAGCTTTCTTT.